This T cell receptor (beta chain) was profiled in a study of blood T cell repertoires in COVID-19. In the study overall: Whether acute or convalescent, the COVID-19 samples came from the United States, Italy and Spain.

This CDR3 is 15 amino acids long. The germline gives CDR1 SEHNR, CDR2 FQNEAQ (reference sequence). After removal of 5 bases from V and 8 bases from J, the junction contained 10 bases not matched to a gene. Using immunoSEQ multiplex PCR, the repertoire was profiled, and TCRdb retains in-frame clones only, with some absent. The sample contains over 85,000 clones, about 89% of which appear only once. In this sample, this clone turned up once. The sequenced material came from peripheral blood. The clonotype was recovered from a human donor with acute or convalescent COVID-19. The donor label of this sample is uncertain. The rearrangement joins TRBV7-9 to TRBJ1-2; TRBD1 agrees at 11 bases. CDR3 nucleotides: TGTGCCAGCAGCACAGAGGACAGGGGGCGTCGAGGCTACACCTTC. Translated, it gives CASSTEDRGRRGYTF.